The 11 T cell receptor beta chains presented below share a single source sample, sequenced in a study of human versus mouse CDR3 diversity and MHC coevolution. The table came from immunoSEQ multiplex PCR; TCRdb's copy has only in-frame clones and leaves some out. The sample holds about 77,000 clones, 85% to 95% seen once. What was sequenced was naive CD4+ T cells from blood. Subset given: CD45RO-negative CD62L-positive naive CD4 T cells. These receptors came from a person aged 30-69 years in good health.

J is TRBJ1-1 and V is TRBV30, with D perhaps matching TRBD1 (5 bases). The ends were cut back, 0 bases at V and 1 base at J, with 12 bases in the middle. Germline loops: CDR1 GTSNPN, CDR2 SVGIG (reference sequence). The CDR3 is 15 residues long. CDR3 DNA sequence: TGTGCCTGGAGTGTATTCGGGGGATGGAACACTGAAGCTTTCTTT. Translation gives CAWSVFGGWNTEAFF.

The chain joins TRBV10-3 to TRBJ1-1; a possible D gene is TRBD1 (5 bases). Germline V gene lookup returns CDR1 ENHRY and CDR2 SYGVKD. V was cut by 3 bases and J by 6 bases, with 20 bases left in between. The CDR3 sequence is 16 residues long. CDR3 in amino acids: CAISDLVGQAASEAFF. CDR3 coding DNA: TGTGCCATCAGTGATTTGGTGGGGCAGGCCGCTTCTGAAGCTTTCTTT.

The CDR3 DNA is TGTGCCAGCAGTGGGGCTGGTTACCTCGAGCAGTACTTC. Its protein is CASSGAGYLEQYF. V is TRBV6-5 and J is TRBJ2-7; a possible D gene is TRBD1 (5 bases). The CDR3 is 13 amino acids. Germline V CDR1 and CDR2: MNHEY, SVGAGI. Deletions cut 5 bases from V and 6 bases from J, with 14 bases between.

V is TRBV6-4 and J is TRBJ2-3, with D possibly matching TRBD2 (6 bases). This CDR3 has 14 amino acids. The V gene's germline CDR1 is MRHNA and CDR2 SNTAGT. Trimming stripped 5 bases from V and 3 bases from J, with 12 bases between. CDR3 amino acids: CASSQTGTTDTQYF. The DNA for the CDR3 is TGTGCCAGCAGTCAAACCGGGACTACAGATACGCAGTATTTT.

The chain employs TRBV11-2 and TRBJ1-2, with 10 nucleotides matching TRBD1. This CDR3 is 12 amino acids long. J lost 8 bases, V lost 5 bases, and 2 bases had no gene match. From germline, CDR1 is SGHAT and CDR2 FQNNGV. The CDR3 nucleotides are TGTGCCAGCAGCGCGACAGGGGGCGGCTACACCTTC. This codes for CASSATGGGYTF. Full variable domain (remainder filled in from reference TRBV11-2 and TRBJ1-2): EAGVAQSPRYKIIEKRQSVAFWCNPISGHATLYWYQQILGQGPKLLIQFQNNGVVDDSQLPKDRFSAERLKGVDSTLKIQPAKLEDSAVYLCASSATGGGYTFGSGTRLTVV.

This clone was seen just once. The gene calls are TRBV19 and TRBJ2-2; 7 bases align to TRBD2. The CDR3 length is 14 residues. Germline CDR1 reads LNHDA; CDR2 reads SQIVND (reference sequence). J was trimmed by 3 bases and V by 4 bases; bases with no gene match: 2. The CDR3 nucleotides are TGTGCCAGTAGTAAAGCGGGGTACACCGGGGAGCTGTTTTTT. As protein: CASSKAGYTGELFF. Full variable domain (rest looked up from reference TRBV19 and TRBJ2-2): DGGITQSPKYLFRKEGQNVTLSCEQNLNHDAMYWYRQDPGQGLRLIYYSQIVNDFQKGDIAEGYSVSREKKESFPLTVTSAQKNPTAFYLCASSKAGYTGELFFGEGSRLTVL.

This chain links TRBV6-1 with TRBJ2-3; D is perhaps TRBD2 (5 bases). CDR3 length equals 15 residues. V lost 4 bases and J 2 bases, leaving 13 bases between the germline ends. The V gene's germline CDR1 is MNHNS and CDR2 SASEGT. CDR3: CASSVLRVHTDTQYF. CDR3 DNA sequence: TGTGCCAGCAGTGTACTGCGGGTTCACACAGATACGCAGTATTTT.

The rearrangement links TRBV4-1 to TRBJ2-6; D is perhaps TRBD2 (6 bases). The V end was cut by 3 bases, the J end by 2 bases, with 14 bases between. Looked up from germline, CDR1 is MGHRA and CDR2 is YSYEKL. The CDR3 is 17 amino acids. In DNA form, the CDR3 reads TGCGCCAGCAGCCACATTACAGGCGGGGCTGGGGCCAACGTCCTGACTTTC. Protein: CASSHITGGAGANVLTF.

This chain uses TRBV4-1 with TRBJ2-2, with TRBD2 identical over 7 bases. Looked up from germline, CDR1 is MGHRA and CDR2 is YSYEKL. The CDR3 totals 17 residues. The ends lost 1 base at V and 6 bases at J; junction bases unmatched: 11. CDR3: CASSQGKWEGLSGELFF. CDR3 coding DNA: TGCGCCAGCAGCCAAGGGAAATGGGAGGGCCTCTCCGGGGAGCTGTTTTTT.

CDR3 nucleotide sequence: TGTGCCAGCAGTGATCGGGGAATGAACTATGGCTACACCTTC. It yields the protein CASSDRGMNYGYTF. The J gene is TRBJ1-2, the V gene TRBV6-1; D not certain. The CDR3 loop spans 14 amino acids. Looked up from germline, CDR1 is MNHNS and CDR2 is SASEGT. The V end lost 3 bases, the J end lost 2 bases, and 10 bases lay between the germline ends.

The V and J genes are TRBV2 and TRBJ2-4, with D perhaps TRBD1 (6 bases). The CDR3 sequence is 17 residues long. Between the trimmed V and J ends, which lost 1 base and 0 bases, there was a span of 13 bases. Looked up from germline, CDR1 is SNHLY and CDR2 is FYNNEI. The CDR3 nucleotides read TGTGCCAGCAGTGAAGGAAACAGGGTAAAAGCCAAAAACATTCAGTACTTC. Translated, it gives CASSEGNRVKAKNIQYF.